Shown below are 14 T cell receptor beta chains from a single sample sequenced in a study of T cell responses to AZD1222 COVID-19 vaccine. Libraries were prepared by immunoSEQ multiplex PCR; TCRdb keeps only in-frame clonotypes and omits some of them. This sample has approximately 140,000 clones, with more than 80% found just once. Sequenced here: peripheral blood, sampled on day 0 of AZD1222 vaccination. All receptors come from an adult in good health.

This rearrangement joins TRBV4-2 to TRBJ1-5, with 9 positions matching TRBD1. The CDR3 runs 16 residues. Germline lookup yields CDR1 LGHNA and CDR2 YNFKEQ. After removal of 0 bases from V and 6 bases from J, the junction contained 6 bases not matched to a gene. The CDR3 nucleotides read TGTGCCAGCAGCCAAGACCGGACAGGGGCCGCTCAGCCCCAGCATTTT. This gives the protein CASSQDRTGAAQPQHF.

The chain joins TRBV13 to TRBJ2-1; the match to TRBD2 covers 12 bases. The CDR3 consists of 19 residues. CDR1 and CDR2 (germline): PRHDT, FYEKMQ (reference sequence). J was trimmed by 4 bases and V by 5 bases; bases with no gene match: 15. The CDR3 here is CASSTTGLAGHTPYNEQFF. The DNA for the CDR3 is TGTGCCAGCAGCACCACGGGACTAGCGGGCCATACACCGTACAATGAGCAGTTCTTC.

The J gene is TRBJ2-7, the V gene TRBV27, with 7 bases that match TRBD2. V trimming: 5 bases; J trimming: 4 bases; junction bases outside the gene matches: 5. Per germline, CDR1 MNHEY and CDR2 SMNVEV (reference sequence). This CDR3 spans 13 amino acids. CDR3: CASSRSGIYEQYF. The DNA of the CDR3 is TGTGCCAGCAGTCGAAGCGGGATTTACGAGCAGTACTTC.

This chain links TRBV25-1 with TRBJ1-1, with D unclear. This CDR3 is 18 amino acids long. V was cut by 7 bases and J by 4 bases, with 28 bases left in between. CDR1 and CDR2 from the germline V gene are MGHDK and SYGVNS. The CDR3 sequence is CASTPAMVNGRPGTEAFF. The CDR3 nucleotides read TGTGCCAGCACACCTGCCATGGTCAACGGCAGGCCTGGCACTGAAGCTTTCTTT.

The chain is built from TRBV9 and TRBJ2-5; 16 positions match TRBD2. Germline V lookup: CDR1 SGDLS, CDR2 YYNGEE. The CDR3 has 18 amino acids. J was trimmed by 3 bases and V by 3 bases; bases with no gene match: 8. The CDR3 DNA is TGTGCCAGCAGCGATGGGACTAGCGGGGGGGCAGGAGAAGAGACCCAGTACTTC. The encoded protein is CASSDGTSGGAGEETQYF.

V and J are TRBV19 and TRBJ1-1; the match to TRBD1 covers 9 bases. After removal of 3 bases from V and 5 bases from J, the junction contained 4 bases not matched to a gene. CDR1 is LNHDA and CDR2 is SQIVND in the germline V gene (reference sequence). The CDR3 is made up of 14 amino acids. CDR3 DNA sequence: TGTGCCAGTAGTATTCGACAGGGGGGTACTGAAGCTTTCTTT. Its translation is CASSIRQGGTEAFF.

As for this clone: Relative to the germline gene, one junction end is altered; a read error may explain this. This rearrangement joins TRBV6-6 to TRBJ1-4, with D maybe TRBD1 (5 bases). The CDR3 has 15 residues. The V gene's germline CDR1 is MNHNY and CDR2 SVGAGI (reference sequence). CDR3 sequence (DNA): TGTGCCAGCAGGTACTTGACAGCAACTAATGAAAAACTGTTTTTT. Protein sequence: CASRYLTATNEKLFF.

This clone was seen more than once but under ten times. This chain joins TRBV28 and TRBJ1-6, with 9 bases aligning to TRBD1. This CDR3 is built from 15 residues. The junction had 14 bases not matched to a gene; V was cut back by 6 bases and J by 14 bases. The germline V gene has CDR1 MDHEN and CDR2 SYDVKM. The CDR3 reads CASSPGSDRGGTLHF. The CDR3 nucleotides read TGTGCCAGCAGCCCCGGTTCGGACAGGGGTGGGACCCTCCACTTT.

The chain has TRBV28 and TRBJ2-7; TRBD2 aligns across 9 bases. This CDR3 comprises 15 residues. V dropped 8 bases and J dropped 3; count of bases not matched to a gene: 11. Germline assignment: CDR1 MDHEN and CDR2 SYDVKM. In DNA, the CDR3 is TGTGCCAGCCTAGGAGGAGCGGGGGGTTACTACGAGCAGTACTTC. It codes for CASLGGAGGYYEQYF.

This chain connects TRBV6-5 to TRBJ1-4; weak D call: TRBD1 (6 bases). CDR3 length: 15 residues. Germline assignment: CDR1 MNHEY and CDR2 SVGAGI. The V end lost 9 bases, the J end lost 10 bases, and 24 bases lay between the germline ends. The CDR3 nucleotides are TGTGCCAGTTCCCTCTCCGGGACAAGCCCTTCAAAACTGTTTTTT. Amino acids: CASSLSGTSPSKLFF.

The chain recombines TRBV18 with TRBJ2-7, with a weak D call TRBD1 (6 bases). This CDR3 has 14 amino acids. CDR1 is KGHSH and CDR2 is LQKENI in the germline V gene. Trimming stripped 0 bases from V and 2 bases from J, with 8 bases between. CDR3 amino acids: CASSPPGHPYEQYF. CDR3 nucleotides: TGTGCCAGCTCACCACCGGGACACCCCTACGAGCAGTACTTC.

On this clone itself: Compared with germline, one end of the junction differs, possibly owing to a read error. The chain combines TRBV5-1 with TRBJ1-5; 9 bases map to TRBD1. Germline loops: CDR1 SGHRS, CDR2 YFSETQ. The CDR3 runs to 14 residues. The CDR3 coding sequence is TGCGCCAGCAGCACGGGACAGGGCAACCAGCCCCAGCATTTT. Translating it yields CASSTGQGNQPQHF.

A remark on this clone: At the DNA level, this CDR3 is encoded by other sequences in the same sample as well. The gene calls are TRBV10-3 and TRBJ1-1, with 7 positions matching TRBD1. The V and J ends lost 6 bases and 4 bases, in that order; junction bases with no gene match: 11. Per germline, CDR1 ENHRY and CDR2 SYGVKD. This CDR3 contains 15 residues. CDR3 region: CAIRDRDSPSTEAFF. In DNA form, the CDR3 reads TGTGCCATCAGAGACCGGGACAGCCCGAGCACTGAAGCTTTCTTT.

This rearrangement joins TRBV5-5 to TRBJ1-4; D call uncertain. CDR3 size: 20 residues. Trimming removed 4 bases from V and 0 bases from J, with 25 bases in between. Germline V gives CDR1 SGHKS, CDR2 YYEKEE (reference sequence). The CDR3 bases are TGTGCCAGCAGCGCACTGGGTTACGGCGGACTACTTGCAACTAATGAAAAACTGTTTTTT. Its protein product is CASSALGYGGLLATNEKLFF.